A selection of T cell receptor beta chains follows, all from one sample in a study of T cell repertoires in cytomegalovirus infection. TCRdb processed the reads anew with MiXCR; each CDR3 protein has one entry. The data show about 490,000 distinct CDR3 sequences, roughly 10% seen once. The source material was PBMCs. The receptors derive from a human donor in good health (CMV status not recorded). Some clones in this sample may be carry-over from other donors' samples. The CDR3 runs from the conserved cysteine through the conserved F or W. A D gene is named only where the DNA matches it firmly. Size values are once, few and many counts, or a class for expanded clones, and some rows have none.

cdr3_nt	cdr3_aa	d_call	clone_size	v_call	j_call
TGTGCCTGGAGCACCGCCGCCCCGGACACGCCTGCTAGTAATTCACCCCTCCACTTT	CAWSTAAPDTPASNSPLHF	NA	NA	TRBV30	TRBJ1-6
TGTGCCAGCAGCTTAAGAGGGGGGCTAGGTGAAAAACTGTTTTTT	CASSLRGGLGEKLFF	NA	few	TRBV7-3	TRBJ1-4
TGCAGCGTTGAAGGAGGGACAGGGGGTCTTGGCTACACCTTC	CSVEGGTGGLGYTF	TRBD1	few	TRBV29-1	TRBJ1-2
TGCAGTGCCGGAGGCGGGGGTTGGTACCAAGAGACCCAGTACTTC	CSAGGGGWYQETQYF	TRBD2	NA	TRBV20-1	TRBJ2-5
TGTGCCTGGACCCCCCGCTGGAGGGGTACGCAGTATTTT	CAWTPRWRGTQYF	NA	once	TRBV30	TRBJ2-3
TGTGCCAGTAGTATCGGACTAGCGGGGGCCCTCGGGGAGCAGTTCTTC	CASSIGLAGALGEQFF	TRBD2	NA	TRBV19	TRBJ2-1
TGCAGTGCTACACTAGCGGGGAGATACGAGCAGTACTTC	CSATLAGRYEQYF	TRBD2	many	TRBV20-1	TRBJ2-7
TGCGCCAGCAGTCCCGGACAGGGAGGACACACTGAAGCTTTCTTT	CASSPGQGGHTEAFF	TRBD1	NA	TRBV5-1	TRBJ1-1
TGTGCCAGCAGCTTAGGTGGTGGGGTTAGCTCCTACAATGAGCAGTTCTTC	CASSLGGGVSSYNEQFF	NA	NA	TRBV7-9	TRBJ2-1
TGTGCCAGTAGTCTTGGGACTAGCCCCGGGGAGCTGTTTTTT	CASSLGTSPGELFF	TRBD2	many	TRBV19	TRBJ2-2
TGTGCCAGCAGGCCCATGCCTCGGATCGCCGACAATTCCTACAATGAGCAGTTCTTC	CASRPMPRIADNSYNEQFF	NA	many	TRBV28	TRBJ2-1
TGTGCCAGCAGCTTAAGAGGACAAGGCCCCTTCGGGGATTCACCCCTCCACTTT	CASSLRGQGPFGDSPLHF	NA	many	TRBV11-2	TRBJ1-6
TGTGCCAGCGGGGGCGCGGGCAGGGGCGCTGGAAACACCATATATTTT	CASGGAGRGAGNTIYF	NA	few	TRBV6-1	TRBJ1-3
TGTGCCAGCAGCACCACCGGGACTAGCACCTTAGATGAGCAGTTCTTC	CASSTTGTSTLDEQFF	TRBD2	many	TRBV5-5	TRBJ2-1
TGTGCCAGCAGCCCGCCGGGGTGGGAGAAGAATGAGCAGTTCTTC	CASSPPGWEKNEQFF	NA	many	TRBV7-2	TRBJ2-1
TGCAGCGTGAGACCGGACAGCGAATCCTACGAGCAGTACTTC	CSVRPDSESYEQYF	NA	many	TRBV29-1	TRBJ2-7
TGTGCCACCAGCAGCGACCTTGAGGGGGCTGAGGGCTACACCTTC	CATSSDLEGAEGYTF	TRBD1	many	TRBV15	TRBJ1-2
TGTGCCAGCAGTTTATTTAGGGGACAGGGGGCAGGGCAGCCCCAGCATTTT	CASSLFRGQGAGQPQHF	TRBD1	many	TRBV28	TRBJ1-5
TGTGCCAGCAGTGGGGCCTCTGGGGCCAACGTCCTGACTTTC	CASSGASGANVLTF	NA	many	TRBV6-1	TRBJ2-6
TGTGCCAGCAGCGTCCGTAGCGGGAACACCGGGGAGCTGTTTTTT	CASSVRSGNTGELFF	NA	many	TRBV7-2	TRBJ2-2
TGTGCCAGTAGTAGAGGCTCAAGCTCCTACAATGAGCAGTTCTTC	CASSRGSSSYNEQFF	NA	many	TRBV19	TRBJ2-1
TGTGCCACTGCGGGGGGGCTGCACAATGAGCAGTTCTTC	CATAGGLHNEQFF	TRBD2	NA	TRBV19	TRBJ2-1
TGTGCCAGCAGTTCCTCGGGACAGGGTCGTTACGAGCAGTACTTC	CASSSSGQGRYEQYF	TRBD1	NA	TRBV6-5	TRBJ2-7
TGTGCCAGCAGCCCTACTGACGCAGCCCGAGGGTACAATGAGCAGTTCTTC	CASSPTDAARGYNEQFF	NA	many	TRBV7-6	TRBJ2-1
TGTGCCAGCCAGGGGAGCTCCTACAATGAGCAGTTCTTC	CASQGSSYNEQFF	NA	many	TRBV28	TRBJ2-1
TGTGCCAGCAGCCCACAGACAGGGTCTTCCGGGGAGCTGTTTTTT	CASSPQTGSSGELFF	TRBD1	many	TRBV7-7	TRBJ2-2
TGTGCTAGTGGTTCCTTCTTACAGGGAGCAGCTTTCTTT	CASGSFLQGAAFF	NA	many	TRBV12-5	TRBJ1-1